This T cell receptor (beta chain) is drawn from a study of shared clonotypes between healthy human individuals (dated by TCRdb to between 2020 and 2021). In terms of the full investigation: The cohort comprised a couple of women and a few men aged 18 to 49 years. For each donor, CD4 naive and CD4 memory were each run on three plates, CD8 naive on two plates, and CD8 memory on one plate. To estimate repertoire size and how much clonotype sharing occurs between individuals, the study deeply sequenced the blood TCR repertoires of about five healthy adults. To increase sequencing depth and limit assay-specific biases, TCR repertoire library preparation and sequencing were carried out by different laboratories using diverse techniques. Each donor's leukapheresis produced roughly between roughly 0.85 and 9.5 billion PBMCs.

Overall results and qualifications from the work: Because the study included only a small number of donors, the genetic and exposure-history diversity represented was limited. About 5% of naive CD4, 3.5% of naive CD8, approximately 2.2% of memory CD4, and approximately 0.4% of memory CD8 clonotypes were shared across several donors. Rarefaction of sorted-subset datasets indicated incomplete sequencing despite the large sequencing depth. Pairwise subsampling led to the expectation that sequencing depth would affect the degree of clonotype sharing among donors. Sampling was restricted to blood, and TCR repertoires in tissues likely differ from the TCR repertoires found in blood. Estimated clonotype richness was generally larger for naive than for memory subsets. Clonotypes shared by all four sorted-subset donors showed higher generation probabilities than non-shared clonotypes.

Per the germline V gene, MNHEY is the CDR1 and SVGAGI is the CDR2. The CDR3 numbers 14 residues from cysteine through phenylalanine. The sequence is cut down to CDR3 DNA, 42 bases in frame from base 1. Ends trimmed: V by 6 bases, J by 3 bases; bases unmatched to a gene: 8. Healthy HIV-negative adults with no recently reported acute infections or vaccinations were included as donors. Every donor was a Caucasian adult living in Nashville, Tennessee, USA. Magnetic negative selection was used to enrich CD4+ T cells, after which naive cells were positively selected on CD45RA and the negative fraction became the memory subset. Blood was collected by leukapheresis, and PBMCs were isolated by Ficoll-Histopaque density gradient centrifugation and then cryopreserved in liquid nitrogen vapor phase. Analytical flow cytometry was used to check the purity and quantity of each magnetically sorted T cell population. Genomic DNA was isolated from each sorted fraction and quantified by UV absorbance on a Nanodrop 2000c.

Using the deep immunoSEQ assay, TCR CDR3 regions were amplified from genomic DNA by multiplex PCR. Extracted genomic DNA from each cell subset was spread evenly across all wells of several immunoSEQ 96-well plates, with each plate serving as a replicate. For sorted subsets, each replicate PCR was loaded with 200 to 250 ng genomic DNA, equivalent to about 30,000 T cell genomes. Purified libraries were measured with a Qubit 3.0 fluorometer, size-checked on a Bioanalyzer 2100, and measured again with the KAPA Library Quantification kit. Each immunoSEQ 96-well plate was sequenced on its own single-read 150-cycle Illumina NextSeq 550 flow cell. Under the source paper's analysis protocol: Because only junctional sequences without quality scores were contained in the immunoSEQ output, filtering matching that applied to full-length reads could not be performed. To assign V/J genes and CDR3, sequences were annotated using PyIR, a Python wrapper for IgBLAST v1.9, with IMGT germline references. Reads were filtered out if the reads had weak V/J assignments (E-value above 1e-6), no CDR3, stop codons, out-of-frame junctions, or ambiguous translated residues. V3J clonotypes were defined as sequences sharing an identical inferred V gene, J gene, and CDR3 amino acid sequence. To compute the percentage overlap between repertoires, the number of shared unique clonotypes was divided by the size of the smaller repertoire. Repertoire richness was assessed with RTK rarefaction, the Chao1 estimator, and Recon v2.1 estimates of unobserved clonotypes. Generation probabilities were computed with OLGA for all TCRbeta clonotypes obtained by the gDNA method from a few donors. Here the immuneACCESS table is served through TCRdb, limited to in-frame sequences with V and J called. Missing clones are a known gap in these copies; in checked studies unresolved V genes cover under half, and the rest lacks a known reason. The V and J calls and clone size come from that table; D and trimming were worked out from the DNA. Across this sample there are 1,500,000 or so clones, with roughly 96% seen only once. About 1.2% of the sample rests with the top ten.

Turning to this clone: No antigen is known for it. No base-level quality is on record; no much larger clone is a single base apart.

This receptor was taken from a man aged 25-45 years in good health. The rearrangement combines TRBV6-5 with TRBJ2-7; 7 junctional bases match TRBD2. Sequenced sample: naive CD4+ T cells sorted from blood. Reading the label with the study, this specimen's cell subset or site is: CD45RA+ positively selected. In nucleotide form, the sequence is TGTGCCAGCAGGGAAGCGGGACCCGGCTACGAGCAGTACTTC. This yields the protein CASREAGPGYEQYF.